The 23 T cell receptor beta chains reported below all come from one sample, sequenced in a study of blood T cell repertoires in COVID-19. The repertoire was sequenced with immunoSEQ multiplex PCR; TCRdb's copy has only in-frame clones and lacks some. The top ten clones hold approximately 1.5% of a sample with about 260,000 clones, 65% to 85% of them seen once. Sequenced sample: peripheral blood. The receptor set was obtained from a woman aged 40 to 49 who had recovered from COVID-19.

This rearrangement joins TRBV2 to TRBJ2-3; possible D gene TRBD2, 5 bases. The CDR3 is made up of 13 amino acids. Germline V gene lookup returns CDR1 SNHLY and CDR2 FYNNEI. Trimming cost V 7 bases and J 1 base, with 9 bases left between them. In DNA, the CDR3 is TGTGCCAGCACCCGACTACGCACAGATACGCAGTATTTT. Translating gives CASTRLRTDTQYF.

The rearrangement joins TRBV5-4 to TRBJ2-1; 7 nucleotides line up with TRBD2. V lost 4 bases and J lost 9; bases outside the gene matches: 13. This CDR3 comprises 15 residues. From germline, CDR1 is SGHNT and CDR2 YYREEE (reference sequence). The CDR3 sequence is CASSDYSGAKGEQFF. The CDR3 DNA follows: TGTGCCAGCAGCGATTACAGCGGGGCCAAAGGTGAGCAGTTCTTC.

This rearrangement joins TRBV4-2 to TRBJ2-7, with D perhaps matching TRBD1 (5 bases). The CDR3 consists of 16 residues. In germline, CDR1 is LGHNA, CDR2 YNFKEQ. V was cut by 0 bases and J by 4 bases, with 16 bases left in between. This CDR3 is CASSQDRTAGRYEQYF. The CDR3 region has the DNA TGTGCCAGCAGCCAAGATCGGACGGCAGGGCGTTACGAGCAGTACTTC.

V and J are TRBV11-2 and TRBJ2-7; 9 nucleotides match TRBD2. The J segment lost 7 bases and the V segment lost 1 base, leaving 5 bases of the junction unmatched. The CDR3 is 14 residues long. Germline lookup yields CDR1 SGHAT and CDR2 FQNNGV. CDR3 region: CASSLASGVGEQYF. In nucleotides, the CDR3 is TGTGCCAGCAGCTTAGCTAGCGGGGTTGGGGAGCAGTACTTC.

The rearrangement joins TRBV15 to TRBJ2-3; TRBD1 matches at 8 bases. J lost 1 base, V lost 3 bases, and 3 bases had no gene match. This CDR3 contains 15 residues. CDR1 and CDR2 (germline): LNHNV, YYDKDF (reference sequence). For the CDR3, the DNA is TGTGCCACCAGCAGGGACAGGGTAGGCACAGATACGCAGTATTTT. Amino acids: CATSRDRVGTDTQYF.

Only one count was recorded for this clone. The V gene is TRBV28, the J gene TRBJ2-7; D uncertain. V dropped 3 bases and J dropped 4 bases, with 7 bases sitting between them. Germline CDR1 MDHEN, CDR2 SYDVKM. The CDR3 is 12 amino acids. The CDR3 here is CASSFARYEQYF. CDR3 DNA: TGTGCCAGCAGTTTCGCCAGATACGAGCAGTACTTC. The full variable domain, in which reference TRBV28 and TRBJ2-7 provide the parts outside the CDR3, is DVKVTQSSRYLVKRTGEKVFLECVQDMDHENMFWYRQDPGLGLRLIYFSYDVKMKEKGDIPEGYSVSREKKERFSLILESASTNQTSMYLCASSFARYEQYFGPGTRLTVT.

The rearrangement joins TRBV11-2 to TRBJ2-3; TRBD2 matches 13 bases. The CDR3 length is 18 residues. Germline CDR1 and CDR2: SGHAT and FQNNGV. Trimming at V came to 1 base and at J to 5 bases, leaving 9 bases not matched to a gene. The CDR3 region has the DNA TGTGCCAGCAGCTTAGCAGGACTAGCGGGGGACCTAAGAGATACGCAGTATTTT. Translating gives CASSLAGLAGDLRDTQYF.

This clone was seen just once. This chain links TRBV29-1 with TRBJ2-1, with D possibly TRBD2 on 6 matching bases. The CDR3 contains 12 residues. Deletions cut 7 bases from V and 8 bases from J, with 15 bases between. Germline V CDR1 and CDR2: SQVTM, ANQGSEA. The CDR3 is CSASWGVDEQFF. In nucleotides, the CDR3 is TGCAGCGCTTCGTGGGGGGTGGATGAGCAGTTCTTC.

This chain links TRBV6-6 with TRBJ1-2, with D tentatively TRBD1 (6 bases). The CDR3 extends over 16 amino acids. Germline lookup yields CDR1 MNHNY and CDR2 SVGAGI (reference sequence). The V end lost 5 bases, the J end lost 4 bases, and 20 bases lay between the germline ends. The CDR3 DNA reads TGTGCCAGCAGTAAAGAATTCGCGGACAGCTTCTATGGCTACACCTTC. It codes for CASSKEFADSFYGYTF.

This chain's CDR3 is CASEQDTGELFF. For the CDR3, the DNA is TGTGCCAGCGAACAAGACACCGGGGAGCTGTTTTTT. The chain recombines TRBV3-1 (or the pseudogene TRBV3-2) with TRBJ2-2; D unresolved. Germline assignment: CDR1 LGHDT and CDR2 YNNKEL (reference sequence). The CDR3 length is 12 residues. Trimming removed 8 bases from V and 3 bases from J, with 7 bases in between.

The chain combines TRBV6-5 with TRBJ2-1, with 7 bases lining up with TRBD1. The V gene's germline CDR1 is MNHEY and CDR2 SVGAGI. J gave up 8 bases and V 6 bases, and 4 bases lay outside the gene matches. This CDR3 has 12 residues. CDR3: CASRPQGDEQFF. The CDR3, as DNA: TGTGCCAGCAGGCCTCAGGGGGATGAGCAGTTCTTC.

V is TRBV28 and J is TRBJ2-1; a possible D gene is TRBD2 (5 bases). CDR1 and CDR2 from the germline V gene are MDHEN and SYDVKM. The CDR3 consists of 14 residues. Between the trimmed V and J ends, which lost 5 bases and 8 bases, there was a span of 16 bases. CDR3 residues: CASSERAAGYEQFF. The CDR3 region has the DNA TGTGCCAGCAGTGAGAGGGCTGCAGGTTATGAGCAGTTCTTC.

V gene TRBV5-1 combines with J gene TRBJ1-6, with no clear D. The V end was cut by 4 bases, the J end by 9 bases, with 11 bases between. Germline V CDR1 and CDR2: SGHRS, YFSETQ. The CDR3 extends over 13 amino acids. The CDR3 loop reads CASSQSGGSPLHF. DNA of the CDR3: TGCGCCAGCAGCCAGTCTGGAGGTTCACCCCTCCACTTT.

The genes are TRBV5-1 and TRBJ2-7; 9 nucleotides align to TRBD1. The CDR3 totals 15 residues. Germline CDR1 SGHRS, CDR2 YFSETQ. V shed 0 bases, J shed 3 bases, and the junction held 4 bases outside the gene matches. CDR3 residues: CASSLVLDRGYEQYF. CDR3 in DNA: TGCGCCAGCAGCTTGGTTCTGGACAGGGGCTACGAGCAGTACTTC.

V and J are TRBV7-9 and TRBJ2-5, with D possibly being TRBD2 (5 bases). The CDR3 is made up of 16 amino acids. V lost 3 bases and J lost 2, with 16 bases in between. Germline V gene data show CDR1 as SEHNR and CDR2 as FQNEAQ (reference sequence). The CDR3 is CASSFFPGSFQETQYF. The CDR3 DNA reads TGTGCCAGCAGCTTCTTTCCGGGGTCCTTTCAAGAGACCCAGTACTTC.

CDR3 nucleotide sequence: TGTGCCAGCAGCCAACGACAGGAGGGAAACACCATATATTTT. It yields the protein CASSQRQEGNTIYF. The V and J genes are TRBV3-1 (or the pseudogene TRBV3-2) and TRBJ1-3, with D perhaps TRBD1 (6 bases). This CDR3 comprises 14 residues. CDR1 and CDR2 (germline): LGHDT, YNNKEL (reference sequence). The V and J ends lost 2 bases and 4 bases respectively, with 9 bases between them.

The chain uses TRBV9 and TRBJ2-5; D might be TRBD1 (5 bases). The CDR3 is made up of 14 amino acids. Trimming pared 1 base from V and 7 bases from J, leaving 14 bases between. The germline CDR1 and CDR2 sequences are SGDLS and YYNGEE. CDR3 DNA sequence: TGTGCCAGCAGCGTAACCCCGCTCCAGGGGACCCAGTACTTC. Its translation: CASSVTPLQGTQYF. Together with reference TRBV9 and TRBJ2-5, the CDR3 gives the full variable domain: DSGVTQTPKHLITATGQRVTLRCSPRSGDLSVYWYQQSLDQGLQFLIQYYNGEERAKGNILERFSAQQFPDLHSELNLSSLELGDSALYFCASSVTPLQGTQYFGPGTRLLVL.

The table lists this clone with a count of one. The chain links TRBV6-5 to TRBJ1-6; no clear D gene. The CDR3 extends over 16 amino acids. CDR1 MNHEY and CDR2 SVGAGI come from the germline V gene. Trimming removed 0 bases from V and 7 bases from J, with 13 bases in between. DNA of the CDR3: TGTGCCAGCAGTTACTCAGGCAGGCCGAAGAATTCACCCCTCCACTTT. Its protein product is CASSYSGRPKNSPLHF.

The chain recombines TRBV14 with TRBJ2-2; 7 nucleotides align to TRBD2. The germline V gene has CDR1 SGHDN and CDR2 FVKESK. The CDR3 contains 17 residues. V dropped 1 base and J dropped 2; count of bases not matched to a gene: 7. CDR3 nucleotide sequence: TGTGCCAGCAGCCAAGCCTGGCAGGGACTAAACACCGGGGAGCTGTTTTTT. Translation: CASSQAWQGLNTGELFF.

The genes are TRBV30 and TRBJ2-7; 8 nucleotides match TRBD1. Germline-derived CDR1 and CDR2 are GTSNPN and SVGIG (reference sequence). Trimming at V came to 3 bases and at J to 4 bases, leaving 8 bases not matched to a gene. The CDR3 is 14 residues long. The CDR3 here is CAWSVTGGIYEQYF. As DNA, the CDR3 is TGTGCCTGGAGCGTCACAGGGGGGATATACGAGCAGTACTTC.

The CDR3 nucleotides are TGTGCCAGCAGCAGACAGGGTCTCAATGAGCAGTTCTTC. This translates into CASSRQGLNEQFF. The gene calls are TRBV6-5 and TRBJ2-1, with 7 bases fitting TRBD1. Germline CDR1 and CDR2: MNHEY and SVGAGI. This CDR3 has 13 amino acids. V trimming: 6 bases; J trimming: 6 bases; junction bases outside the gene matches: 5.

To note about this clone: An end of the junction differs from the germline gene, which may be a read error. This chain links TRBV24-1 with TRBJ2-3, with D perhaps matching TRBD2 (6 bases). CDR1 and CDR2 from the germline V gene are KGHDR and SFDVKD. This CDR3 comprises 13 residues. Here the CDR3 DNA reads TGTGCGACCAGGGAGGTTGAGACAGATACGCAGTATTTT. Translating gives CATREVETDTQYF.

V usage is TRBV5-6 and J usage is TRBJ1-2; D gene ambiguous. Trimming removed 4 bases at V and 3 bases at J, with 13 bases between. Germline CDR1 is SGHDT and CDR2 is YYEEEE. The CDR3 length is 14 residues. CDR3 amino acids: CASSRFEGYYGYTF. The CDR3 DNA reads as TGTGCCAGCAGCCGTTTTGAGGGCTACTATGGCTACACCTTC. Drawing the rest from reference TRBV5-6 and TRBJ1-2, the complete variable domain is DAGVTQSPTHLIKTRGQQVTLRCSPKSGHDTVSWYQQALGQGPQFIFQYYEEEERQRGNFPDRFSGHQFPNYSSELNVNALLLGDSALYLCASSRFEGYYGYTFGSGTRLTVV.